The 30 T cell receptor beta chains below all came from one sample that was sequenced in a study of T cell responses to AZD1222 COVID-19 vaccine. Method: immunoSEQ multiplex PCR; TCRdb's copy keeps in-frame clones and lacks some. The sample has 95,000 to 120,000 clones; roughly 86% are singletons. Material: peripheral blood, obtained on day 0 of AZD1222 vaccination. The source of these receptors is an adult in good health.

The chain joins TRBV24-1 to TRBJ2-3, with 11 bases identical to TRBD2. The CDR3 is 15 amino acids. CDR1 and CDR2 from the germline V gene are KGHDR and SFDVKD. The J segment lost 4 bases and the V segment lost 5 bases, leaving 4 bases of the junction unmatched. The CDR3 bases are TGTGCCACCAGTGCCGGGACTAGCGGAGCAGATACGCAGTATTTT. Its protein is CATSAGTSGADTQYF.

The rearrangement uses TRBV9 and TRBJ2-6; no clear D. V was pared by 5 bases and J by 0 bases, with 12 bases between. There are 16 residues in the CDR3. Germline V gene lookup returns CDR1 SGDLS and CDR2 YYNGEE. CDR3 amino acids: CASSSNLGSGANVLTF. The CDR3 nucleotides read TGTGCCAGCAGTTCCAACCTTGGCTCTGGGGCCAACGTCCTGACTTTC.

The genes are TRBV7-9 and TRBJ2-1; tentatively, D is TRBD1 or TRBD2 (7 bases each). The germline V gene encodes CDR1 SEHNR and CDR2 FQNEAQ (reference sequence). V lost 5 bases and J lost 7, with 15 bases in between. The CDR3 extends over 14 amino acids. CDR3 loop: CASSPVQGGNEQFF. The CDR3 coding sequence is TGTGCCAGCAGCCCCGTCCAGGGGGGGAATGAGCAGTTCTTC.

The chain joins TRBV28 to TRBJ1-2; D is possibly TRBD1 (5 bases). V lost 3 bases to trimming and J lost 4 bases, with 9 bases between them. The CDR3 length is 13 residues. Per germline, CDR1 MDHEN and CDR2 SYDVKM. The CDR3 protein is CASSLGGTYGYTF. CDR3 nucleotide sequence: TGTGCCAGCAGTTTGGGGGGGACCTATGGCTACACCTTC.

The chain recombines TRBV2 with TRBJ1-3; D is unclear. From germline, CDR1 is SNHLY and CDR2 FYNNEI. The CDR3 is 15 amino acids. V lost 4 bases and J 0 bases, leaving 10 bases between the germline ends. The chain's CDR3 is CASSATRDSGNTIYF. CDR3 nucleotide sequence: TGTGCCAGCAGTGCGACCCGGGACTCTGGAAACACCATATATTTT.

This chain links TRBV4-3 with TRBJ2-3, with 11 nucleotides matching TRBD2. CDR1 and CDR2 from the germline V gene are LGHNA and YSLEER. CDR3 length equals 16 residues. Trimming cost V 0 bases and J 5 bases; bases outside gene matches: 4. The CDR3 loop reads CASSQDPLAGGDTQYF. In DNA, the CDR3 is TGCGCCAGCAGCCAAGACCCGCTAGCGGGGGGAGATACGCAGTATTTT.

J is TRBJ1-1 and V is TRBV4-1; unclear D gene. CDR1 and CDR2 from the germline V gene are MGHRA and YSYEKL. V gave up 0 bases and J gave up 5 bases, with 10 bases separating them. The CDR3 consists of 14 residues. CDR3 in DNA: TGCGCCAGCAGCCAAGAGCTGGGCCCGACTGAAGCTTTCTTT. This sequence encodes CASSQELGPTEAFF.

This clone has just a few counts. The chain joins TRBV5-6 to TRBJ2-2, with D unresolved. The germline V gene encodes CDR1 SGHDT and CDR2 YYEEEE. V lost 4 bases to trimming and J lost 1 base, with 20 bases between them. The CDR3 runs 18 residues. CDR3: CASSTTPASTRNTGELFF. The CDR3 DNA reads as TGTGCCAGCAGCACCACCCCCGCGTCAACGAGGAACACCGGGGAGCTGTTTTTT.

In its sample, this clone was seen once. This chain uses TRBV6-4 with TRBJ1-5; 7 bases match TRBD1. Germline-derived CDR1 and CDR2 are MRHNA and SNTAGT. The V and J ends lost 6 bases and 4 bases, in that order; junction bases with no gene match: 9. The CDR3 extends over 15 amino acids. CDR3 nucleotides: TGTGCCAGCAGCGCTACCGGGACAGCAAATCAGCCCCAGCATTTT. Encoded protein: CASSATGTANQPQHF.

The gene calls are TRBV6-5 and TRBJ2-5; no clear D gene. Trimming left V 1 base short and J 2 bases short, with 14 bases between. The germline V gene has CDR1 MNHEY and CDR2 SVGAGI. The CDR3 has 16 amino acids. The CDR3 spells CASSYYLLGNQETQYF. The CDR3 DNA is TGTGCCAGCAGTTACTACCTCCTTGGGAATCAAGAGACCCAGTACTTC.

The rearrangement links TRBV7-2 to TRBJ2-5, with D perhaps matching TRBD2 (5 bases). This CDR3 spans 15 amino acids. V lost 4 bases and J lost 4, with 16 bases in between. Germline CDR1 is SGHTA and CDR2 is FQGNSA. As DNA, the CDR3 is TGTGCCAGCAGCTCTCTAGCCGCGGTAGCAGAGACCCAGTACTTC. Amino acid sequence: CASSSLAAVAETQYF.

The V gene is TRBV7-8, the J gene TRBJ1-5; D not resolved. Germline loops: CDR1 SGHVS, CDR2 FQNEAQ. CDR3 length equals 14 residues. V was cut by 3 bases and J by 6 bases, with 12 bases left in between. The chain's CDR3 is CASSFLPRGQPQHF. CDR3 nucleotide sequence: TGTGCCAGCAGCTTTTTACCCCGTGGTCAGCCCCAGCATTTT.

J is TRBJ1-6 and V is TRBV28, with D unresolved. V shed 5 bases and J shed 14 bases, with 25 bases lying between them. The CDR3 consists of 16 residues. Germline V CDR1 and CDR2: MDHEN, SYDVKM. CDR3 sequence reads: CASSPSTKILFIALHF. The CDR3 DNA reads as TGTGCCAGCAGTCCGTCGACCAAAATTCTATTTATTGCCCTCCACTTT. Supplemented by reference TRBV28 and TRBJ1-6, the full variable domain reads DVKVTQSSRYLVKRTGEKVFLECVQDMDHENMFWYRQDPGLGLRLIYFSYDVKMKEKGDIPEGYSVSREKKERFSLILESASTNQTSMYLCASSPSTKILFIALHFGNGTRLTVT.

The chain's CDR3 is CASSGEGNEQFF. The CDR3 coding sequence is TGTGCCAGCAGTGGGGAAGGCAATGAGCAGTTCTTC. V and J are TRBV7-7 and TRBJ2-1; no clear D. CDR1 is SSHAT, CDR2 FNYEAQ, per germline (reference sequence). Trimming took 6 bases from V and 6 from J, leaving 9 bases between them. There are 12 residues in the CDR3.

This chain links TRBV10-3 with TRBJ2-7; possible D gene TRBD1, 6 bases. Trimming took off 8 bases at V and 0 bases at J, with 8 bases between the two ends. The CDR3 sequence is 12 residues long. Looked up from germline, CDR1 is ENHRY and CDR2 is SYGVKD. Here the CDR3 DNA reads TGTGCCATCTCAGGGGACTCCTACGAGCAGTACTTC. As protein: CAISGDSYEQYF.

CDR3 nucleotide sequence: TGTGCCAGCAGCCCCCCCCAGGGGGCGGAAACTGAAGCTTTCTTT. It specifies CASSPPQGAETEAFF. The V call is TRBV11-1, the J call TRBJ1-1, with 8 nucleotides matching TRBD1. The CDR3 totals 15 residues. CDR1 and CDR2 (germline): SGHAT, FQDESV (reference sequence). With 5 bases clipped from V and 5 bases from J, the junction kept 10 bases outside the gene matches.

The chain recombines TRBV5-1 with TRBJ1-3; no reliable D call. CDR1 is SGHRS, CDR2 YFSETQ, per germline. CDR3 length: 13 amino acids. V was pared by 0 bases and J by 4 bases, with 5 bases between. The CDR3 sequence is CASSLGYGNTIYF. CDR3 in DNA: TGCGCCAGCAGCTTGGGTTACGGAAACACCATATATTTT.

This sequence joins TRBV5-1 and TRBJ2-7, with D perhaps matching TRBD1 or TRBD2 (5 bases each). The CDR3 totals 13 residues. The V gene's germline CDR1 is SGHRS and CDR2 YFSETQ. Trimming left V 6 bases short and J 6 bases short, with 16 bases between. CDR3 sequence: CASTGTAPREQYF. The CDR3 DNA follows: TGCGCCAGCACCGGGACGGCACCTCGCGAGCAGTACTTC.

The chain combines TRBV12-3 or TRBV12-4 with TRBJ1-2; D unclear. Trimming stripped 9 bases from V and 7 bases from J, with 15 bases between. This CDR3 spans 12 amino acids. CDR3 loop: CASRTPGSGYTF. CDR3 DNA: TGTGCCAGTCGGACCCCCGGTAGTGGCTACACCTTC.

The genes are TRBV19 and TRBJ1-5; D unresolved. V lost 2 bases and J 0 bases, leaving 17 bases between the germline ends. CDR3 size: 18 residues. Germline CDR1 and CDR2: LNHDA and SQIVND (reference sequence). Here the CDR3 DNA reads TGTGCCAGTAGTATATCCCGGGCGTCGGGCTATAGCAATCAGCCCCAGCATTTT. Translating gives CASSISRASGYSNQPQHF.

This rearrangement joins TRBV6-5 to TRBJ1-3; D unclear. The CDR3 sequence is 16 residues long. Looked up from germline, CDR1 is MNHEY and CDR2 is SVGAGI. V was shortened by 0 bases and J by 4 bases, with 13 bases between the two germline ends. CDR3 in amino acids: CASSYSVGAGGNTIYF. CDR3 DNA sequence: TGTGCCAGCAGTTACTCGGTGGGCGCCGGCGGAAACACCATATATTTT.

This sequence joins TRBV27 and TRBJ1-1; TRBD1 is a possible D gene (5 bases). In germline, CDR1 is MNHEY, CDR2 SMNVEV (reference sequence). CDR3 length: 13 amino acids. Trimming stripped 5 bases from V and 3 bases from J, with 10 bases between. CDR3 loop: CASSLRGYTEAFF. In DNA, the CDR3 is TGTGCCAGCAGTCTAAGGGGTTACACTGAAGCTTTCTTT.

Points on this clone: At one boundary the junction diverges from the germline segment, which might be a read error. V is TRBV7-2 and J is TRBJ2-3; D not certain. The CDR3 contains 13 residues. Germline loops: CDR1 SGHTA, CDR2 FQGNSA. CDR3 sequence (DNA): TGTGCCAGCAGGTTAGGCCGGCCAGATACGCAGTATTTT. Amino acid sequence: CASRLGRPDTQYF.

The V and J genes are TRBV19 and TRBJ1-6; D ambiguous. Trimming stripped 3 bases from V and 7 bases from J, with 4 bases between. The CDR3 consists of 12 residues. Germline V gives CDR1 LNHDA, CDR2 SQIVND (reference sequence). This CDR3 is CASSIANSPLHF. The DNA of the CDR3 is TGTGCCAGTAGTATCGCCAATTCACCCCTCCACTTT.

The chain couples TRBV30 to TRBJ1-6; 10 nucleotides match TRBD1. The CDR3 sequence is 13 residues long. Trimming cost V 5 bases and J 15 bases; bases outside gene matches: 10. Germline CDR1 reads GTSNPN; CDR2 reads SVGIG (reference sequence). The CDR3 region has the DNA TGTGCCTGGCTTCGACAGGGGGCGAGGGACCTCCACTTT. Its protein is CAWLRQGARDLHF.

The rearrangement links TRBV21-1 to TRBJ2-5. TRBV21-1 has pseudogene status. The CDR3 loop spans 13 amino acids. CDR3 sequence reads: CASSKKSRETQYF. CDR3 sequence (DNA): TGTGCCAGCAGCAAAAAGAGTAGGGAGACCCAGTACTTC.

This rearrangement joins TRBV27 to TRBJ1-5; D gene uncertain. The CDR3 has 13 amino acids. Germline lookup yields CDR1 MNHEY and CDR2 SMNVEV (reference sequence). The ends were cut back, 4 bases at V and 3 bases at J, with 7 bases in the middle. The CDR3 region is CASSSFANQPQHF. The DNA of the CDR3 is TGTGCCAGCAGTTCGTTTGCCAATCAGCCCCAGCATTTT.

The chain carries TRBV5-6 and TRBJ2-1, with no clear D. The CDR3 totals 12 residues. Looked up from germline, CDR1 is SGHDT and CDR2 is YYEEEE. Trimming removed 0 bases at V and 6 bases at J, with 4 bases between. In DNA, the CDR3 is TGTGCCAGCAGCTTGGGTGGCAATGAGCAGTTCTTC. This codes for CASSLGGNEQFF.

The chain combines TRBV7-6 with TRBJ1-6; D is unresolved. Trimming shortened V by 0 bases and J by 7 bases, and 10 bases separated the two germline ends. The CDR3 sequence is 15 residues long. Germline V gene sequence: CDR1 SGHVS, CDR2 FNYEAQ. CDR3: CASSLAPGLNSPLHF. In DNA, the CDR3 is TGTGCCAGCAGCTTAGCACCGGGGTTGAATTCACCCCTCCACTTT.

The sample holds a few counts of this clone. The chain has TRBV10-3 and TRBJ1-5, with 7 bases lining up with TRBD1. This CDR3 is 14 amino acids long. Looked up from germline, CDR1 is ENHRY and CDR2 is SYGVKD. The ends lost 8 bases at V and 1 base at J; junction bases unmatched: 5. CDR3 in amino acids: CAIGDRVSNQPQHF. As DNA, the CDR3 is TGTGCCATCGGCGACAGGGTAAGCAATCAGCCCCAGCATTTT.